Presented here are 23 T cell receptor beta chains from one specimen sequenced in a study of spatial heterogeneity in lung cancer. TCRdb re-called the 5' RACE reads with MiXCR, one entry per CDR3 protein. The sample lists some 38,000 distinct CDR3 sequences, 3.1% seen once, with under 40% in the top ten. As to time point: sample taken at primary tumor resection. The sample here was normal lung tissue next to the tumor, taken at surgery. The receptor set was obtained from a male donor with early-stage non-small cell lung cancer.

This clonotype was seen repeatedly, ten times or more. The V and J genes are TRBV3-1 and TRBJ1-1; D gene ambiguous. Germline V lookup: CDR1 LGHDT, CDR2 YNNKEL (reference sequence). This CDR3 is built from 11 residues. V was shortened by 2 bases and J by 5 bases, with 3 bases between the two germline ends. CDR3 protein: CASSQKTEAFF. In DNA, the CDR3 is TGTGCCAGCAGCCAAAAAACTGAAGCTTTCTTT. The full variable domain, rest sourced from reference TRBV3-1 and TRBJ1-1, is DTAVSQTPKYLVTQMGNDKSIKCEQNLGHDTMYWYKQDSKKFLKIMFSYNNKELIINETVPNRFSPKSPDKAHLNLHINSLELGDSAVYFCASSQKTEAFFGQGTRLTVV.

This clonotype has at least ten counts. The chain joins TRBV20-1 to TRBJ2-5; D gene unclear. The CDR3 sequence is 11 residues long. V was trimmed by 4 bases and J by 4 bases, leaving 7 bases between them. Germline V CDR1 and CDR2: DFQATT, SNEGSKA (reference sequence). In nucleotides, the CDR3 is TGCAGTGCTAACGGATTAGAGACCCAGTACTTC. Translated: CSANGLETQYF.

Ten or more counts support this clonotype. This chain links TRBV5-1 with TRBJ2-3; no clear D. This CDR3 is 13 amino acids long. V lost 4 bases, J lost 6 bases, and 12 bases lay in between. The germline V gene has CDR1 SGHRS and CDR2 YFSETQ. The CDR3: CASSPEPRDTQYF. The CDR3 DNA sequence: TGCGCCAGCAGCCCGGAACCGAGGGATACGCAGTATTTT.

This clonotype occurred a few times. The chain is built from TRBV25-1 and TRBJ2-6; D gene unclear. The CDR3 has 15 amino acids. The germline V gene encodes CDR1 MGHDK and CDR2 SYGVNS. The V end lost 4 bases, the J end lost 0 bases, and 7 bases lay between the germline ends. In DNA, the CDR3 is TGTGCCAGCAGTGTTGGCAGCTCTGGGGCCAACGTCCTGACTTTC. Encoded protein: CASSVGSSGANVLTF.

Ten or more counts support this clonotype. The DNA for the CDR3 is TGTGCCAGCAGAAGGGGACAGCATGAAGAGACCCAGTACTTC. It translates to CASRRGQHEETQYF. This chain connects TRBV5-6 to TRBJ2-5, with TRBD1 matching 7 bases. V was pared by 5 bases and J by 3 bases, with 7 bases of the junction left unmatched. Germline V gives CDR1 SGHDT, CDR2 YYEEEE. CDR3 size: 14 residues.

At least ten counts were recorded for this clonotype. The V and J genes are TRBV2 and TRBJ1-3; D remains ambiguous. Per germline, CDR1 SNHLY and CDR2 FYNNEI. The CDR3 runs to 12 residues. Trimming removed 7 bases from V and 6 bases from J, with 10 bases in between. The CDR3 nucleotides are TGTGCCAGCAAAAGGGAGGAAAACACCATATATTTT. Its translation: CASKREENTIYF.

This clonotype was picked up many times. The rearrangement links TRBV5-1 to TRBJ2-3; TRBD1 might be the D (6 bases). V was clipped by 8 bases and J by 2 bases, with 21 bases between them. In germline, CDR1 is SGHRS, CDR2 YFSETQ. CDR3 size: 16 residues. The CDR3 loop reads CASREQGFSTTDTQYF. The DNA of the CDR3 is TGCGCCAGTAGAGAACAGGGCTTCTCGACCACAGATACGCAGTATTTT.

This clonotype was counted many times. The V gene is TRBV20-1, the J gene TRBJ2-6; maybe TRBD1 (5 bases). Between the trimmed V and J ends, which lost 3 bases and 2 bases, there was a span of 11 bases. The length of the CDR3 is 15 residues. CDR1 is DFQATT and CDR2 is SNEGSKA in the germline V gene (reference sequence). CDR3 protein: CSASQGMAGANVLTF. DNA for the CDR3: TGCAGTGCTAGCCAGGGAATGGCTGGGGCCAACGTCCTGACTTTC.

This clonotype was picked up many times. This chain joins TRBV20-1 and TRBJ2-7; 8 nucleotides match TRBD2. The CDR3 covers 14 residues. In germline, CDR1 is DFQATT, CDR2 SNEGSKA (reference sequence). The ends lost 3 bases at V and 2 bases at J; junction bases unmatched: 6. CDR3 in amino acids: CSASYGLAAYEQYF. In DNA form, the CDR3 reads TGCAGTGCTAGTTATGGACTAGCTGCCTACGAGCAGTACTTC.

This clonotype was counted at least ten times. This rearrangement joins TRBV11-3 to TRBJ2-7; a possible D gene is TRBD1 (5 bases). V shed 0 bases and J shed 5 bases, with 11 bases lying between them. Germline values: CDR1 SGHNT, CDR2 YENEEA. The CDR3 spans 14 residues. CDR3 residues: CASSLDIGVDEQYF. CDR3 in DNA: TGTGCCAGCAGCTTAGATATAGGGGTCGACGAGCAGTACTTC.

This clonotype was counted many times. The chain uses TRBV6-5 and TRBJ1-1; D is possibly TRBD1 (5 bases). This CDR3 is 12 amino acids long. Trimming cost V 6 bases and J 3 bases, with 8 bases left between them. CDR1 is MNHEY and CDR2 is SVGAGI in the germline V gene. The CDR3 is CASSQGDTEAFF. DNA of the CDR3: TGTGCCAGCAGCCAGGGAGACACTGAAGCTTTCTTT.

At least ten counts were recorded for this clonotype. The chain couples TRBV6-6 to TRBJ1-1; a possible D gene is TRBD1 (5 bases). The CDR3 extends over 12 amino acids. V lost 5 bases and J lost 4, with 8 bases in between. Germline loops: CDR1 MNHNY, CDR2 SVGAGI (reference sequence). In nucleotides, the CDR3 is TGTGCCAGCAGTCGGGGGGGCACTGAAGCTTTCTTT. Its translation is CASSRGGTEAFF.

Ten or more counts support this clonotype. The V call is TRBV20-1, the J call TRBJ1-5; D gene ambiguous. Trimming removed 2 bases from V and 2 bases from J, with 7 bases in between. The CDR3 contains 13 residues. Germline V gene lookup returns CDR1 DFQATT and CDR2 SNEGSKA (reference sequence). The CDR3 DNA is TGCAGTGCTAGAACGGACGGCAATCAGCCCCAGCATTTT. As protein: CSARTDGNQPQHF.

This clonotype was counted at least ten times. The chain joins TRBV11-2 to TRBJ1-2, with 10 positions matching TRBD1. The trim removed 7 bases at V and 5 bases at J, leaving 19 bases unmatched. The germline gives CDR1 SGHAT, CDR2 FQNNGV. The CDR3 covers 18 residues. CDR3 DNA sequence: TGTGCCAGCACCACCACCCGGGACAGGGGCCCAATAAAATATGGCTACACCTTC. This codes for CASTTTRDRGPIKYGYTF.

At least ten counts were recorded for this clonotype. The chain joins TRBV5-5 to TRBJ1-3; D remains unclear. The CDR3 loop spans 14 amino acids. Germline CDR1 and CDR2: SGHKS and YYEKEE (reference sequence). Between the trimmed V and J ends, which lost 0 bases and 0 bases, there was a span of 4 bases. CDR3 loop: CASSLAASGNTIYF. In nucleotides, the CDR3 is TGTGCCAGCAGCTTGGCCGCCTCTGGAAACACCATATATTTT. The variable domain in full, completed from reference TRBV5-5 and TRBJ1-3, reads DAGVTQSPTHLIKTRGQQVTLRCSPISGHKSVSWYQQVLGQGPQFIFQYYEKEERGRGNFPDRFSARQFPNYSSELNVNALLLGDSALYLCASSLAASGNTIYFGEGSWLTVV.

This clonotype was counted many times. The V gene is TRBV29-1, the J gene TRBJ1-3, with D possibly TRBD1 on 5 matching bases. The CDR3 is 11 residues long. Trimming removed 6 bases at V and 8 bases at J, with 11 bases between. CDR1 and CDR2 from the germline V gene are SQVTM and ANQGSEA. CDR3 sequence: CSVGRGDTIYF. The CDR3 bases are TGCAGCGTGGGGCGGGGCGACACCATATATTTT. The entire variable domain, with the rest obtained from reference TRBV29-1 and TRBJ1-3, is as follows: SAVISQKPSRDICQRGTSLTIQCQVDSQVTMMFWYRQQPGQSLTLIATANQGSEATYESGFVIDKFPISRPNLTFSTLTVSNMSPEDSSIYLCSVGRGDTIYFGEGSWLTVV.

This clonotype showed up many times. CDR3 loop: CSVASGSYNEQFF. As DNA, the CDR3 is TGCAGCGTTGCTAGCGGGAGTTACAATGAGCAGTTCTTC. This chain links TRBV29-1 with TRBJ2-1; TRBD2 matches 10 bases. V trimming: 4 bases; J trimming: 4 bases; junction bases outside the gene matches: 1. This CDR3 is 13 amino acids long. Per the germline V gene, CDR1 is SQVTM and CDR2 is ANQGSEA.

This chain links TRBV14 with TRBJ1-2; no clear D gene. Germline loops: CDR1 SGHDN, CDR2 FVKESK. Trimming took 2 bases from V and 3 from J, leaving 10 bases between them. The CDR3 length is 14 residues. The CDR3 coding sequence is TGTGCCAGCAGCCAAACGAACGGCGACTATGGCTACACCTTC. Amino acids: CASSQTNGDYGYTF. Full variable domain (missing parts from reference TRBV14 and TRBJ1-2): EAGVTQFPSHSVIEKGQTVTLRCDPISGHDNLYWYRRVMGKEIKFLLHFVKESKQDESGMPNNRFLAERTGGTYSTLKVQPAELEDSGVYFCASSQTNGDYGYTFGSGTRLTVV.

This clonotype was observed many times. CDR3 loop: CASSLGLASTDTQYF. CDR3 DNA sequence: TGTGCCAGCAGTCTCGGACTGGCCAGCACAGATACGCAGTATTTT. The chain couples TRBV2 to TRBJ2-3; D may be TRBD2 (5 bases). Germline assignment: CDR1 SNHLY and CDR2 FYNNEI. The length of the CDR3 is 15 residues. Trimming stripped 5 bases from V and 0 bases from J, with 12 bases between.

This clonotype turned up a few times. This chain uses TRBV20-1 with TRBJ2-7; TRBD1 might be the D (6 bases). Germline CDR1 is DFQATT and CDR2 is SNEGSKA (reference sequence). Trimming took off 3 bases at V and 11 bases at J, with 14 bases between the two ends. The CDR3 is 11 amino acids. Here the CDR3 DNA reads TGCAGTGCTAGTCTCAGGGGCAGAAAGTACTTC. Translated, it gives CSASLRGRKYF.

This clonotype was detected many times. The chain combines TRBV5-1 with TRBJ2-1, with D uncertain. This CDR3 contains 19 residues. Trimming stripped 7 bases from V and 12 bases from J, with 38 bases between. The germline CDR1 and CDR2 sequences are SGHRS and YFSETQ. The CDR3 nucleotides read TGCGCCAGCTCTAGGGATGAAACGGACCCTAGGCTCCGGGCGAAGGCGCAGTTCTTC. This codes for CASSRDETDPRLRAKAQFF.

This clonotype showed up many times. The DNA for the CDR3 is TGTGCCTGGCGAGCCGGACAGGGAAAGGACACTGAAGCTTTCTTT. This gives the protein CAWRAGQGKDTEAFF. This chain links TRBV30 with TRBJ1-1; TRBD1 matches 8 bases. This CDR3 contains 15 residues. V lost 5 bases, J lost 3 bases, and 11 bases stayed unmatched. Per germline, CDR1 GTSNPN and CDR2 SVGIG (reference sequence).

At least ten counts were recorded for this clonotype. This sequence joins TRBV12-3 or TRBV12-4 and TRBJ2-3, with D tentatively TRBD1 (8 bases). V was pared by 6 bases and J by 0 bases, with 19 bases between. CDR3 length equals 17 residues. The CDR3 protein is CASSLGQGGGSTDTQYF. CDR3 nucleotides: TGTGCCAGCAGCCTCGGACAGGGAGGGGGTAGCACAGATACGCAGTATTTT.